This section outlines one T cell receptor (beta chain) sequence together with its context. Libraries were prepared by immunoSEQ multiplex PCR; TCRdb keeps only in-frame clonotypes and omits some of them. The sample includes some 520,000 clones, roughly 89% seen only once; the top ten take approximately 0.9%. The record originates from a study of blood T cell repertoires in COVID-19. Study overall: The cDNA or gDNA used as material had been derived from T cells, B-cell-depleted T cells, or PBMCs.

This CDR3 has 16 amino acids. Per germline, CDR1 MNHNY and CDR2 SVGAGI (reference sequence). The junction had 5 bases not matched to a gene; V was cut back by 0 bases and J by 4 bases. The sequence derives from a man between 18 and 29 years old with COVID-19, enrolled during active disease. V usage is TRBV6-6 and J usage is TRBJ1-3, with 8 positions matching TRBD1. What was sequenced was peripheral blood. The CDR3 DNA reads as TGTGCCAGCAGTTACTCATCAACAGGGGGAGGAAACACCATATATTTT. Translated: CASSYSSTGGGNTIYF.